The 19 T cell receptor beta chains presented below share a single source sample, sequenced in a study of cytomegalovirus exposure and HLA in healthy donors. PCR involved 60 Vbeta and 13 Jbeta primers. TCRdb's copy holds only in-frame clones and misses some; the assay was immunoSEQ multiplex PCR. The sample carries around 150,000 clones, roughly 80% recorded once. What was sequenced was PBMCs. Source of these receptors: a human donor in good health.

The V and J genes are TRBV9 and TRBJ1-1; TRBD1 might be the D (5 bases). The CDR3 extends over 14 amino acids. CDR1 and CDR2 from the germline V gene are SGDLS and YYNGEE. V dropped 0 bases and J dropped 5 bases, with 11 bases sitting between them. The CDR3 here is CASSVVGGETEAFF. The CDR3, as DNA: TGTGCCAGCAGCGTAGTGGGGGGGGAGACTGAAGCTTTCTTT.

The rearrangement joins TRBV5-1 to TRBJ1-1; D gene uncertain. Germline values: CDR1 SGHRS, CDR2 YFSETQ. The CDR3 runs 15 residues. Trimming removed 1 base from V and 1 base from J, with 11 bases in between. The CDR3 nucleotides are TGCGCCAGCAGCTTGTCGAGACACCAGAACACTGAAGCTTTCTTT. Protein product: CASSLSRHQNTEAFF.

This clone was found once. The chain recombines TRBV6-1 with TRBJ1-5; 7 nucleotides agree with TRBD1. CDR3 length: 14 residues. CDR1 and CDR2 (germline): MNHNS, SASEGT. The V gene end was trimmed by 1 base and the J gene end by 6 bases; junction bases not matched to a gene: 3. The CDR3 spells CASSEGPGGQPQHF. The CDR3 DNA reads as TGTGCCAGCAGTGAAGGGCCAGGGGGTCAGCCCCAGCATTTT.

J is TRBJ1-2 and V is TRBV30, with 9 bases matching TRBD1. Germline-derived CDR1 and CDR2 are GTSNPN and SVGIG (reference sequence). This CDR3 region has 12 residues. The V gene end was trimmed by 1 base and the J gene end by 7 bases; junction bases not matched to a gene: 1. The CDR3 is CAWSDRGLGYTF. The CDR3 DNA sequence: TGTGCCTGGAGTGACAGGGGGCTTGGCTACACCTTC.

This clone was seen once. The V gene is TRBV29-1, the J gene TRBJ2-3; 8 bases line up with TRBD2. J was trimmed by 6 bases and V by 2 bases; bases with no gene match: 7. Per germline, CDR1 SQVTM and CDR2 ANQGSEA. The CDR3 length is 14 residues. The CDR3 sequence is CSVESGSGSDTQYF. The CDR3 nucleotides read TGCAGCGTTGAAAGCGGGAGCGGGTCGGATACGCAGTATTTT.

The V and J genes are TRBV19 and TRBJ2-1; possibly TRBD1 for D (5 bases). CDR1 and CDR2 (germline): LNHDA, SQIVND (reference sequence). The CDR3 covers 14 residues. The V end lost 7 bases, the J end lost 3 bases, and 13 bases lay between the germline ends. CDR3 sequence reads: CASKPTEIYNEQFF. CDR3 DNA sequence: TGTGCCAGTAAGCCGACAGAAATCTACAATGAGCAGTTCTTC.

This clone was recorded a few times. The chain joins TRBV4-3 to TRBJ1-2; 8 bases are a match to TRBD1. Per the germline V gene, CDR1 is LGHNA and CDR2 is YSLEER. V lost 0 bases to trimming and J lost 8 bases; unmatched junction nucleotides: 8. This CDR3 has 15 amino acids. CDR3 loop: CASSQDGAGGVGYTF. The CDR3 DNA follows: TGCGCCAGCAGCCAAGATGGGGCAGGGGGCGTCGGCTACACCTTC.

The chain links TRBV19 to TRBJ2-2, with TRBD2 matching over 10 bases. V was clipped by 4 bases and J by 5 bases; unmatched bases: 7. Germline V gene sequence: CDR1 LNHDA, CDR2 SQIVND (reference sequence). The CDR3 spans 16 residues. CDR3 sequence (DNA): TGTGCCAGTAGTACATTAGCGGGAGGAAGAACCGGGGAGCTGTTTTTT. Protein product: CASSTLAGGRTGELFF. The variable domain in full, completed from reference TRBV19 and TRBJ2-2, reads DGGITQSPKYLFRKEGQNVTLSCEQNLNHDAMYWYRQDPGQGLRLIYYSQIVNDFQKGDIAEGYSVSREKKESFPLTVTSAQKNPTAFYLCASSTLAGGRTGELFFGEGSRLTVL.

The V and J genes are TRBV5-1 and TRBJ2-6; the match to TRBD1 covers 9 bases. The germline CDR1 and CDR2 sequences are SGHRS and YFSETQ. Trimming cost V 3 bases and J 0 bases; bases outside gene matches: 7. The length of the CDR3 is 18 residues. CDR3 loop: CASSSGQGVVSGANVLTF. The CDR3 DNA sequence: TGCGCCAGCAGCTCGGGACAGGGAGTGGTCTCTGGGGCCAACGTCCTGACTTTC.

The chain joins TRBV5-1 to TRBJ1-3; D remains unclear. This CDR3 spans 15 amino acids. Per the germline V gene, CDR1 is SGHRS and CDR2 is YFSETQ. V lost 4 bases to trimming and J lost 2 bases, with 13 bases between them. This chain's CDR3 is CASSLEAGTGNTIYF. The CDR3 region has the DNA TGCGCCAGCAGCCTGGAGGCGGGAACTGGAAACACCATATATTTT.

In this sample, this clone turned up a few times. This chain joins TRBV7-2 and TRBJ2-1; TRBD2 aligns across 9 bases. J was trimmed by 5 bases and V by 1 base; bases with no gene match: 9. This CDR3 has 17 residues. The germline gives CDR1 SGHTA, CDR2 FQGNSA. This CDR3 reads CASSLGVSLAGNNEQFF. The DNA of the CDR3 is TGTGCCAGCAGCTTAGGGGTTTCGCTAGCGGGGAACAATGAGCAGTTCTTC.

CDR3 nucleotide sequence: TGTGCCAGCAGCCTAAGTCACTTGAACACTGAAGCTTTCTTT. Translated, it gives CASSLSHLNTEAFF. The V gene is TRBV11-2, the J gene TRBJ1-1; D gene ambiguous. This CDR3 has 14 residues. Germline CDR1 is SGHAT and CDR2 is FQNNGV. The V gene lost 5 bases and the J gene lost 0 bases, with 10 bases spanning the gap.

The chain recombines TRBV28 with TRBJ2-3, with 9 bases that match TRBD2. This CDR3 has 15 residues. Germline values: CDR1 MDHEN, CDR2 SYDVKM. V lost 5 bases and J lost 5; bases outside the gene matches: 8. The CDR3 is CASSPSLAGLDTQYF. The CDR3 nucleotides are TGTGCCAGCAGTCCCTCCCTAGCGGGGCTAGATACGCAGTATTTT.

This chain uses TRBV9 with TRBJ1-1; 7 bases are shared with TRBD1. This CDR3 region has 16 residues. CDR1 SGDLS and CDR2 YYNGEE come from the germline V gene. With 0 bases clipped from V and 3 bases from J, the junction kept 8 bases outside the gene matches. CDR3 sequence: CASSVGTGDSYTEAFF. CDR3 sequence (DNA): TGTGCCAGCAGCGTAGGGACGGGGGACAGCTACACTGAAGCTTTCTTT.

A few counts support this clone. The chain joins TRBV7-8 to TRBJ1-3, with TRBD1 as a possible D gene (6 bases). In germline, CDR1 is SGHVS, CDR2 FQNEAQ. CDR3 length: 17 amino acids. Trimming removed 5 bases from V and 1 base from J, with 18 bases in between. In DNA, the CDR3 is TGTGCCAGCAGCCCGTGGACAGTCGGGCCTTCTGGAAACACCATATATTTT. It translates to CASSPWTVGPSGNTIYF.

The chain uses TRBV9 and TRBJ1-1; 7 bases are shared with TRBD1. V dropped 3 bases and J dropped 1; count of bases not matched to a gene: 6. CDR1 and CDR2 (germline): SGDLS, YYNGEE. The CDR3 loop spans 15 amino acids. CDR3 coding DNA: TGTGCCAGCAGCGCCCACGGGACAGCGAACACTGAAGCTTTCTTT. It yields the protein CASSAHGTANTEAFF.

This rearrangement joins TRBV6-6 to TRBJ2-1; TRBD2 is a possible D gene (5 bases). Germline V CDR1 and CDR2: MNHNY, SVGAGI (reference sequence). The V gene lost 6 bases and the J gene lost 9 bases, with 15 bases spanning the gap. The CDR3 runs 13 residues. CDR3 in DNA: TGTGCCAGCAGCCCCCGGAACGCGGGTGAGCAGTTCTTC. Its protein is CASSPRNAGEQFF.

The CDR3 DNA reads as TGTGCCTGGAGTGTAGGTAGACTTAGTGAGCAGTTCTTC. Its protein is CAWSVGRLSEQFF. J is TRBJ2-1 and V is TRBV30, with D unresolved. V gave up 0 bases and J gave up 9 bases, with 12 bases separating them. The CDR3 has 13 amino acids. From germline, CDR1 is GTSNPN and CDR2 SVGIG (reference sequence).

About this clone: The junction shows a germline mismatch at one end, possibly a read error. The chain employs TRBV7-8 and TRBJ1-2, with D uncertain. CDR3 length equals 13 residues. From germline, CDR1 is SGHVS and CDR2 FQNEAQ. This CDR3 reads CASSLDSRSGYPF. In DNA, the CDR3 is TGTGCCAGCAGCTTAGACAGCCGAAGTGGCTACCCCTTC.